Below are 18 T cell receptor beta chains sequenced from a single sample in a study of shared clonotypes between healthy human individuals. The assay was immunoSEQ multiplex PCR, and TCRdb's table has in-frame clones only and misses some. The sample lists about 750,000 clones; about 92% were seen once. Cells designated naive CD8 were CD45RO-negative and were positively selected for CCR7, with terminally differentiated effector memory CD45RA+ cells excluded. Source material: naive CD8+ T cells sorted from blood. The receptors stem from a man aged 25 to 40 in good health.

The V call is TRBV7-9, the J call TRBJ1-4, with TRBD1 as a possible D gene (5 bases). This CDR3 spans 15 amino acids. Trimming stripped 5 bases from V and 6 bases from J, with 16 bases between. The germline V gene has CDR1 SEHNR and CDR2 FQNEAQ (reference sequence). The chain's CDR3 is CASSPSTETDEKLFF. The CDR3 nucleotides read TGTGCCAGCAGCCCGTCGACAGAGACGGATGAAAAACTGTTTTTT.

On this clone itself: A read error may produce the germline difference seen at one junction end. V gene TRBV11-2 combines with J gene TRBJ1-3; 7 bases fit TRBD1. The germline CDR1 and CDR2 sequences are SGHAT and FQNNGV. CDR3 size: 17 residues. CDR3 DNA: TGTGCCAGCAGCCATCCGACAGGGCCCTTCTCTCGAAACACCATATATTTT. This translates into CASSHPTGPFSRNTIYF.

The chain uses TRBV6-5 and TRBJ2-5; D may be TRBD1 or TRBD2 (5 bases each). The length of the CDR3 is 15 residues. The V gene lost 6 bases and the J gene lost 4 bases, with 18 bases spanning the gap. Looked up from germline, CDR1 is MNHEY and CDR2 is SVGAGI. CDR3 protein: CASSQWAGATETQYF. CDR3 coding DNA: TGTGCCAGCAGCCAATGGGCCGGGGCTACAGAGACCCAGTACTTC.

For the CDR3, the DNA is TGTGCCAGCAGCGTGGAACTAGCGGGAGGTCTCGGGGAGCTGTTTTTT. It encodes CASSVELAGGLGELFF. The genes are TRBV9 and TRBJ2-2; 12 bases are a match to TRBD2. The CDR3 extends over 16 amino acids. CDR1 and CDR2 (germline): SGDLS, YYNGEE. With 2 bases clipped from V and 7 bases from J, the junction kept 6 bases outside the gene matches. Using reference TRBV9 and TRBJ2-2 for the parts outside the CDR3, the full variable domain is DSGVTQTPKHLITATGQRVTLRCSPRSGDLSVYWYQQSLDQGLQFLIQYYNGEERAKGNILERFSAQQFPDLHSELNLSSLELGDSALYFCASSVELAGGLGELFFGEGSRLTVL.

Turning to this clone: Since no conserved phenylalanine or tryptophan closes the CDR3, a read error is the likely cause. The limits of the CDR3 on the DNA are not certain, so only TCRdb's listed CDR3 is given. V is TRBV5-3 and J is TRBJ2-7; the tabulated D call, TRBD2, remains unverified against the DNA. TRBV5-3 is sorted into the ORF group, with uncertain function. The CDR3 extends over 9 residues, inclusive of both ends. The CDR3 sequence is CARSLAGAI.

The chain carries TRBV11-3 and TRBJ2-1; TRBD2 matches at 10 bases. CDR1 and CDR2 from the germline V gene are SGHNT and YENEEA. Trimming at V came to 5 bases and at J to 9 bases, leaving 7 bases not matched to a gene. The CDR3 length is 14 residues. The CDR3 here is CASSPLAGEGEQFF. The CDR3, as DNA: TGTGCCAGCAGCCCCCTAGCGGGAGAGGGTGAGCAGTTCTTC.

The V gene is TRBV4-1, the J gene TRBJ2-1, with 7 bases lining up with TRBD2. Germline V gene data show CDR1 as MGHRA and CDR2 as YSYEKL. The CDR3 extends over 15 amino acids. The trim removed 4 bases at V and 6 bases at J, leaving 9 bases unmatched. Here the CDR3 reads CASSPWEGQVNEQFF. CDR3 DNA: TGCGCCAGCAGCCCTTGGGAGGGCCAAGTCAATGAGCAGTTCTTC.

With respect to this clone: The sample holds other DNA sequences that translate to the same CDR3. The rearrangement links TRBV27 to TRBJ2-1; 10 bases map to TRBD2. CDR3 length: 15 residues. Losses at the gene ends were 6 bases for V and 3 bases for J; bases not matched to a gene: 5. Germline CDR1 and CDR2: MNHEY and SMNVEV (reference sequence). Here the CDR3 reads CASSAGTSVYNEQFF. CDR3 sequence (DNA): TGTGCCAGCAGCGCCGGGACTAGCGTCTACAATGAGCAGTTCTTC.

The rearrangement uses TRBV11-2 and TRBJ2-3; possibly TRBD1 or TRBD2 for D (6 bases each). The CDR3 spans 16 residues. The germline V gene has CDR1 SGHAT and CDR2 FQNNGV. Trimming stripped 5 bases from V and 6 bases from J, with 21 bases between. The DNA for the CDR3 is TGTGCCAGCAGCCCATGGGGGCTAGCGACTGCGGATACGCAGTATTTT. Residues: CASSPWGLATADTQYF.

This chain uses TRBV28 with TRBJ2-1; the D gene could be TRBD1 or TRBD2 (5 bases each). This CDR3 is built from 15 residues. Per the germline V gene, CDR1 is MDHEN and CDR2 is SYDVKM. V lost 2 bases, J lost 7 bases, and 15 bases lay in between. The CDR3 loop is CASSLGTASLNEQFF. DNA for the CDR3: TGTGCCAGCAGTTTAGGGACGGCCTCTCTGAATGAGCAGTTCTTC.

The rearrangement joins TRBV11-2 to TRBJ2-1; D may match TRBD1 or TRBD2 (5 bases each). The CDR3 runs to 12 residues. V was pared by 4 bases and J by 8 bases, with 9 bases between. Germline CDR1 SGHAT, CDR2 FQNNGV. The DNA of the CDR3 is TGTGCCAGCAGCTACGGGACGTATGAGCAGTTCTTC. This gives the protein CASSYGTYEQFF. Drawing the rest from reference TRBV11-2 and TRBJ2-1, the complete variable domain is EAGVAQSPRYKIIEKRQSVAFWCNPISGHATLYWYQQILGQGPKLLIQFQNNGVVDDSQLPKDRFSAERLKGVDSTLKIQPAKLEDSAVYLCASSYGTYEQFFGPGTRLTVL.

This clone appeared a single time. The rearrangement links TRBV7-2 to TRBJ2-5; D is ambiguous. CDR3 length equals 13 residues. The germline gives CDR1 SGHTA, CDR2 FQGNSA. V was shortened by 1 base and J by 5 bases, with 8 bases between the two germline ends. The CDR3 loop is CASSLGLRETQYF. Written as DNA, the CDR3 is TGTGCCAGCAGCTTAGGGTTACGGGAGACCCAGTACTTC.

CDR3 coding DNA: TGCGCCAGCAGCCAAGATAGTGTCTCGTGGGGCACTGAAGCTTTCTTT. This codes for CASSQDSVSWGTEAFF. The chain employs TRBV4-3 and TRBJ1-1; D ambiguous. V was trimmed by 0 bases and J by 4 bases, leaving 15 bases between them. The CDR3 extends over 16 amino acids. Germline assignment: CDR1 LGHNA and CDR2 YSLEER.

The genes are TRBV28 and TRBJ2-7; 8 bases line up with TRBD2. Germline V CDR1 and CDR2: MDHEN, SYDVKM. This CDR3 spans 13 amino acids. J lost 4 bases, V lost 8 bases, and 7 bases had no gene match. CDR3 DNA: TGTGCCAGCCTGTGGCGGGAGGTTTACGAGCAGTACTTC. Protein product: CASLWREVYEQYF.

The chain carries TRBV2 and TRBJ2-7; 7 nucleotides match TRBD1. V trimming: 6 bases; J trimming: 0 bases; junction bases outside the gene matches: 5. From germline, CDR1 is SNHLY and CDR2 FYNNEI. This CDR3 spans 14 amino acids. CDR3 coding DNA: TGTGCCAGCAGCGGGACAGATAGCTCCTACGAGCAGTACTTC. The encoded protein is CASSGTDSSYEQYF.

The chain couples TRBV4-1 to TRBJ2-7; no clear D gene. V gave up 0 bases and J gave up 2 bases, with 8 bases separating them. CDR1 is MGHRA and CDR2 is YSYEKL in the germline V gene. The CDR3 is 14 residues long. CDR3 in DNA: TGCGCCAGCAGCCAAGATAGGGTAGCCTACGAGCAGTACTTC. It specifies CASSQDRVAYEQYF.

V gene TRBV15 combines with J gene TRBJ2-3; D could derive from TRBD1 or TRBD2 (5 bases each). V shed 8 bases and J shed 2 bases, with 8 bases lying between them. Germline CDR1 LNHNV, CDR2 YYDKDF (reference sequence). The CDR3 is made up of 12 amino acids. In DNA, the CDR3 is TGTGCCACCGGGGGTCACACAGATACGCAGTATTTT. Translating it yields CATGGHTDTQYF.

The gene calls are TRBV15 and TRBJ2-7; TRBD2 is a possible D gene (5 bases). V lost 5 bases to trimming and J lost 3 bases, with 17 bases between them. The CDR3 totals 15 residues. Germline lookup yields CDR1 LNHNV and CDR2 YYDKDF (reference sequence). DNA of the CDR3: TGTGCCACCAGCTCGGGGTCCATGGAGTTCTACGAGCAGTACTTC. It is translated as CATSSGSMEFYEQYF.